Presented here are 22 T cell receptor beta chains from one specimen sequenced in a study of control samples from healthy donors and cancer patients. Here immunoSEQ multiplex PCR was the method, and the copy in TCRdb shows in-frame clones only, minus some. The table lists some 96,000 clones, roughly 87% of them singletons. Sequencing was carried out using blood. These receptors all stem from a woman aged 50 to 60 in good health.

The J gene is TRBJ2-1, the V gene TRBV5-4; 11 bases are shared with TRBD1. Germline lookup yields CDR1 SGHNT and CDR2 YYREEE (reference sequence). The CDR3 is made up of 15 amino acids. V shed 4 bases and J 8 bases; nucleotides not matched to a gene: 8. Here the CDR3 DNA reads TGTGCCAGCAGCAGCGGACAGGGGGCGCCGTATGAGCAGTTCTTC. Translating it yields CASSSGQGAPYEQFF. Full variable domain (rest looked up from reference TRBV5-4 and TRBJ2-1): ETGVTQSPTHLIKTRGQQVTLRCSSQSGHNTVSWYQQALGQGPQFIFQYYREEENGRGNFPPRFSGLQFPNYSSELNVNALELDDSALYLCASSSGQGAPYEQFFGPGTRLTVL.

The genes are TRBV6-5 and TRBJ2-2; perhaps TRBD2 as D (7 bases). CDR3 length: 15 amino acids. The V and J ends lost 5 bases and 6 bases respectively, with 16 bases between them. Germline V gene sequence: CDR1 MNHEY, CDR2 SVGAGI. This CDR3 is CASSTGGGRAGELFF. DNA of the CDR3: TGTGCCAGCAGTACTGGGGGGGGGCGGGCCGGGGAGCTGTTTTTT.

The chain is built from TRBV4-1 and TRBJ1-3; no clear D. Trimming took 1 base from V and 0 from J, leaving 7 bases between them. CDR3 length: 15 amino acids. Germline CDR1 is MGHRA and CDR2 is YSYEKL. The CDR3 DNA reads TGCGCCAGCAGCCAAGGCTTCAACTCTGGAAACACCATATATTTT. Its protein is CASSQGFNSGNTIYF.

The rearrangement links TRBV6-2 or TRBV6-3 to TRBJ2-7, with TRBD2 identical over 10 bases. Germline V gives CDR1 MNHEY, CDR2 SVGEGT. This CDR3 is 16 amino acids long. Trimming removed 6 bases from V and 6 bases from J; junction bases left unmatched: 14. The CDR3 nucleotides read TGTGCCAGCAGCCCCGGGGCTAGCGGGAGAAGGGGCGAGCAGTACGTC. This encodes CASSPGASGRRGEQYV.

The chain links TRBV19 to TRBJ1-3; D ambiguous. Germline values: CDR1 LNHDA, CDR2 SQIVND (reference sequence). V was cut by 3 bases and J by 0 bases, with 12 bases left in between. CDR3 size: 16 residues. This CDR3 reads CASSIPPKSSGNTIYF. CDR3 DNA: TGTGCCAGTAGTATCCCCCCAAAGAGCTCTGGAAACACCATATATTTT.

The CDR3: CASSLTGWTEAFF. CDR3 coding DNA: TGTGCCAGCAGTTTGACAGGGTGGACTGAAGCTTTCTTT. The J gene is TRBJ1-1, the V gene TRBV12-3 or TRBV12-4, with TRBD1 identical over 7 bases. V trimming: 3 bases; J trimming: 5 bases; junction bases outside the gene matches: 3. This CDR3 contains 13 residues.

The chain combines TRBV7-9 with TRBJ2-7; possibly TRBD1 or TRBD2 for D (5 bases each). CDR3 length equals 15 residues. Trimming shortened V by 5 bases and J by 3 bases, and 17 bases separated the two germline ends. Germline V CDR1 and CDR2: SEHNR, FQNEAQ (reference sequence). The DNA of the CDR3 is TGTGCCAGCAGCGGAGCCTTCGGGGCCTACTACGAGCAGTACTTC. This translates into CASSGAFGAYYEQYF.

Points on this clone: At the DNA level, this CDR3 is encoded by other sequences in the same sample as well. The genes are TRBV24-1 and TRBJ2-3, with D possibly TRBD2 on 5 matching bases. The CDR3 spans 13 residues. In germline, CDR1 is KGHDR, CDR2 SFDVKD. Trimming shortened V by 5 bases and J by 1 base, and 6 bases separated the two germline ends. The CDR3 loop is CATSVGGTDTQYF. CDR3 coding DNA: TGTGCCACCAGTGTGGGAGGCACAGATACGCAGTATTTT.

The chain joins TRBV5-4 to TRBJ2-3, with D possibly matching TRBD2 (6 bases). The CDR3 contains 15 residues. V dropped 0 bases and J dropped 1 base, with 9 bases sitting between them. Germline values: CDR1 SGHNT, CDR2 YYREEE (reference sequence). The CDR3 reads CASSLGGVGTDTQYF. The CDR3 nucleotides are TGTGCCAGCAGCTTGGGGGGGGTGGGCACAGATACGCAGTATTTT. Together with reference TRBV5-4 and TRBJ2-3, the CDR3 gives the full variable domain: ETGVTQSPTHLIKTRGQQVTLRCSSQSGHNTVSWYQQALGQGPQFIFQYYREEENGRGNFPPRFSGLQFPNYSSELNVNALELDDSALYLCASSLGGVGTDTQYFGPGTRLTVL.

The J gene is TRBJ1-5, the V gene TRBV4-1; D is undetermined. Trimming took 0 bases from V and 0 from J, leaving 9 bases between them. The CDR3 consists of 16 residues. Germline V gene sequence: CDR1 MGHRA, CDR2 YSYEKL. CDR3 sequence (DNA): TGCGCCAGCAGCCAAGAATTTTCCAGTAGCAATCAGCCCCAGCATTTT. Protein sequence: CASSQEFSSSNQPQHF.

The chain combines TRBV18 with TRBJ1-2; D gene uncertain. The CDR3 has 14 amino acids. Germline CDR1 is KGHSH and CDR2 is LQKENI. The V gene lost 0 bases and the J gene lost 8 bases, with 13 bases spanning the gap. CDR3 protein: CASSPPAGAGGYTF. The CDR3 region has the DNA TGTGCCAGCTCACCACCAGCGGGAGCAGGAGGCTACACCTTC. The full variable domain, with the rest looked up from reference TRBV18 and TRBJ1-2, is NAGVMQNPRHLVRRRGQEARLRCSPMKGHSHVYWYRQLPEEGLKFMVYLQKENIIDESGMPKERFSAEFPKEGPSILRIQQVVRGDSAAYFCASSPPAGAGGYTFGSGTRLTVV.

The rearrangement links TRBV18 to TRBJ2-3, with no clear D. Deletions cut 2 bases from V and 6 bases from J, with 15 bases between. Germline V gene data show CDR1 as KGHSH and CDR2 as LQKENI. The CDR3 is made up of 15 amino acids. The CDR3 region is CASSPGELTADTQYF. The CDR3 DNA is TGTGCCAGCTCACCAGGGGAATTGACGGCGGATACGCAGTATTTT.

This sequence joins TRBV27 and TRBJ1-2; no clear D. Germline V gene lookup returns CDR1 MNHEY and CDR2 SMNVEV (reference sequence). The V end lost 5 bases, the J end lost 1 base, and 23 bases lay between the germline ends. The CDR3 runs to 18 residues. CDR3 coding DNA: TGTGCCAGCAGTCCCCGGCGTGGGGTTAAAGGCGTTAACTATGGCTACACCTTC. The encoded protein is CASSPRRGVKGVNYGYTF.

The gene calls are TRBV5-1 and TRBJ1-2; D call uncertain. Trimming took off 0 bases at V and 6 bases at J, with 6 bases between the two ends. The CDR3 covers 12 residues. CDR1 SGHRS and CDR2 YFSETQ come from the germline V gene. DNA of the CDR3: TGCGCCAGCAGCTTGGGCCGGGATGGCTACACCTTC. Protein sequence: CASSLGRDGYTF.

V usage is TRBV12-5 and J usage is TRBJ2-3; TRBD1 matches 9 bases. The CDR3 extends over 15 amino acids. Germline loops: CDR1 LGHNT, CDR2 FRNRAP. V lost 6 bases to trimming and J lost 2 bases; unmatched junction nucleotides: 6. Here the CDR3 reads CASGQDRGHTDTQYF. CDR3 nucleotide sequence: TGTGCTAGTGGCCAGGACAGGGGCCACACAGATACGCAGTATTTT.

DNA for the CDR3: TGCAGCGTTGAAGAAGGCGGTTCTACTGAAGCTTTCTTT. Translation: CSVEEGGSTEAFF. The chain carries TRBV29-1 and TRBJ1-1; D remains unclear. Germline CDR1 is SQVTM and CDR2 is ANQGSEA. CDR3 length: 13 residues. Between the trimmed V and J ends, which lost 0 bases and 5 bases, there was a span of 10 bases.

This clone was seen only a few times. V gene TRBV19 combines with J gene TRBJ1-5, with D unclear. The length of the CDR3 is 12 residues. Germline lookup yields CDR1 LNHDA and CDR2 SQIVND (reference sequence). Trimming took 6 bases from V and 4 from J, leaving 7 bases between them. This CDR3 reads CASSLQNQPQHF. CDR3 nucleotide sequence: TGTGCCAGTAGCCTCCAAAATCAGCCCCAGCATTTT.

The chain has TRBV12-3 or TRBV12-4 and TRBJ2-1; D not resolved. The V end was cut by 3 bases, the J end by 8 bases, with 2 bases between. The CDR3 is 10 amino acids. CDR3 in amino acids: CASSFHEQFF. The CDR3 DNA sequence: TGTGCCAGCAGTTTCCATGAGCAGTTCTTC.

V is TRBV19 and J is TRBJ2-3, with D tentatively TRBD1 or TRBD2 (7 bases each). The ends were cut back, 0 bases at V and 5 bases at J, with 21 bases in the middle. CDR3 length equals 18 residues. Germline V gene sequence: CDR1 LNHDA, CDR2 SQIVND (reference sequence). The CDR3 reads CASSIDQTTGRDGDTQYF. CDR3 nucleotides: TGTGCCAGTAGTATAGACCAGACGACAGGGAGGGATGGAGATACGCAGTATTTT.

The chain recombines TRBV4-2 with TRBJ2-1; tentatively, D is TRBD1 or TRBD2 (5 bases each). Trimming shortened V by 5 bases and J by 10 bases, and 12 bases separated the two germline ends. The germline gives CDR1 LGHNA, CDR2 YNFKEQ. The CDR3 covers 12 residues. In nucleotides, the CDR3 is TGTGCCAGCAGCTTCTCTGGGGACGAGCAGTTCTTC. Encoded protein: CASSFSGDEQFF.

The chain joins TRBV19 to TRBJ2-3; 7 bases match TRBD1. V shed 4 bases, J shed 2 bases, and the junction held 9 bases outside the gene matches. The germline V gene has CDR1 LNHDA and CDR2 SQIVND (reference sequence). The CDR3 totals 16 residues. CDR3 sequence (DNA): TGTGCCAGTAGTAGGCGGACAGGAATACTCACAGATACGCAGTATTTT. Translated, it gives CASSRRTGILTDTQYF. Based on the CDR3 plus reference TRBV19 and TRBJ2-3, the full variable domain is DGGITQSPKYLFRKEGQNVTLSCEQNLNHDAMYWYRQDPGQGLRLIYYSQIVNDFQKGDIAEGYSVSREKKESFPLTVTSAQKNPTAFYLCASSRRTGILTDTQYFGPGTRLTVL.

The genes are TRBV28 and TRBJ2-7, with D tentatively TRBD1 or TRBD2 (5 bases each). CDR1 MDHEN and CDR2 SYDVKM come from the germline V gene. Trimming removed 7 bases from V and 3 bases from J, with 13 bases in between. The CDR3 consists of 13 residues. CDR3 sequence reads: CASTRDANYEQYF. CDR3 in DNA: TGTGCCAGCACTAGGGACGCCAACTACGAGCAGTACTTC.